These T cell receptor beta chains were read from a single sample in a study of blood T cell repertoires in COVID-19. The repertoire was sequenced with immunoSEQ multiplex PCR; TCRdb's copy has only in-frame clones and lacks some. This sample has some 270,000 clones, with about 89% found just once. Sequencing was carried out using peripheral blood. Receptors originate from a man aged 40-55 years with active or convalescent COVID-19. Each CDR3 is given with its conserved first and last residue. The order of the fields is V gene, CDR3 protein.

v_call: TRBV19; cdr3_aa: CASRGTGDSNQPQHF
v_call: TRBV5-1; cdr3_aa: CASSTGPRGEQFF
v_call: TRBV5-5; cdr3_aa: CASSTGTGDLTNEKLFF
v_call: TRBV9; cdr3_aa: CASSAGIQGANSGANVLTF
v_call: TRBV28; cdr3_aa: CASSSRDRYNSPLHF
v_call: TRBV14; cdr3_aa: CASRQQGDRDYEQYF
v_call: TRBV29-1; cdr3_aa: CSVRGGGGYTF
v_call: TRBV5-1; cdr3_aa: CASRAGVGETQYF
v_call: TRBV5-1; cdr3_aa: CASSWTGDVSGSSYNEQFF
v_call: TRBV7-3; cdr3_aa: CASSPSNTGELFF
v_call: TRBV11-2; cdr3_aa: CASTPREGSPLHF
v_call: TRBV11-3; cdr3_aa: CASSLGTRDTQYF
v_call: TRBV19; cdr3_aa: CASSQVGGGSYNEQFF
v_call: TRBV4-2; cdr3_aa: CASSQELTGNYEQYF
v_call: TRBV5-6; cdr3_aa: CASTRQDYGYTF
v_call: TRBV27; cdr3_aa: CASGASPGNTIYF
v_call: TRBV18; cdr3_aa: CASSPSSVTGEVGYF
v_call: TRBV5-1; cdr3_aa: CASRPSGGAPGELFF
v_call: TRBV27; cdr3_aa: CASSLDRGRYGYTF
v_call: TRBV5-4; cdr3_aa: CASSLKGDSYNEQFF
v_call: TRBV7-2; cdr3_aa: CANEHTSERAGELFF
v_call: TRBV7-2; cdr3_aa: CASSLTGQQATNEKLFF
v_call: TRBV5-1; cdr3_aa: CASRASGNTGELFF
v_call: TRBV28; cdr3_aa: CASSPGLAGGRETQYF
v_call: TRBV11-2; cdr3_aa: CASSLAGGYTF
v_call: TRBV11-2; cdr3_aa: CASSSDRIYEQYF
v_call: TRBV5-1; cdr3_aa: CASSSLDRDAGYTF
v_call: TRBV29-1; cdr3_aa: CSVRGPASYEQYF
v_call: TRBV28; cdr3_aa: CASSLFRQLRDQPQHF
v_call: TRBV19; cdr3_aa: CASSIGGGYTF
v_call: TRBV5-5; cdr3_aa: CASSLRGTSGGHYGQYF
v_call: TRBV30; cdr3_aa: CALGLAGVRDTQYF
v_call: TRBV24-1; cdr3_aa: CATSEGLAGAMDTQYF
v_call: TRBV3-1/TRBV3-2; cdr3_aa: CASSHRSRGNQETQYF
v_call: TRBV5-6; cdr3_aa: CASSLGVDRADEQFF
v_call: TRBV11-3; cdr3_aa: CASSLDHSNTEAFF
v_call: TRBV2; cdr3_aa: CASKGYGYTF
v_call: TRBV5-6; cdr3_aa: CASSLSGVVANQPQHF
v_call: TRBV18; cdr3_aa: CASSPLRGLYYEQYF
v_call: TRBV14; cdr3_aa: CASSRRLAGVDEQFF
v_call: TRBV4-1; cdr3_aa: CASSQGSSGNTIYF
v_call: TRBV6-5; cdr3_aa: CASSYWGTMNTEAFF